Listed below are T cell receptor beta chains from one sample, sequenced in a study of T cell responses to AZD1222 COVID-19 vaccine. Data came from immunoSEQ multiplex PCR; TCRdb stores just in-frame clones and leaves some out. This table has 150,000 to 200,000 clones, just over 90% appearing once. The sequencing here drew on peripheral blood, taken on day 0 of AZD1222 vaccination. The receptors were sampled from an adult in good health. CDR3s include the opening cysteine and the closing phenylalanine or tryptophan. The D gene is left open where the match is weak. Size tells how often a clone was seen (once, few, many) or the class of an expanded clone, and some rows leave it out.

j_call: TRBJ2-3; v_call: TRBV3-1/TRBV3-2; clone_size: NA; d_call: NA; cdr3_aa: CASSHSRTFTDTQYF; cdr3_nt: TGTGCCAGCAGCCATTCTCGTACTTTCACAGATACGCAGTATTTT
j_call: TRBJ1-3; v_call: TRBV18; clone_size: NA; d_call: NA; cdr3_aa: CASSPPSATGNTIYF; cdr3_nt: TGTGCCAGCTCACCACCAAGTGCGACTGGAAACACCATATATTTT
j_call: TRBJ1-2; v_call: TRBV12-3/TRBV12-4; clone_size: NA; d_call: NA; cdr3_aa: CASSLGRSYGYTF; cdr3_nt: TGTGCCAGCAGTTTAGGCAGAAGCTATGGCTACACCTTC
j_call: TRBJ1-1; v_call: TRBV4-3; clone_size: NA; d_call: NA; cdr3_aa: CASSHGRTANTEAFF; cdr3_nt: TGCGCCAGCAGCCACGGGAGGACGGCAAACACTGAAGCTTTCTTT
j_call: TRBJ1-3; v_call: TRBV25-1; clone_size: NA; d_call: NA; cdr3_aa: CGSSDGANSGNTIYF; cdr3_nt: TGTGGCAGCAGTGATGGAGCGAACTCTGGAAACACCATATATTTT
j_call: TRBJ2-3; v_call: TRBV5-5; clone_size: NA; d_call: TRBD2; cdr3_aa: CATSSLRLAGGPDTQYF; cdr3_nt: TGTGCCACAAGCAGTCTGCGGCTAGCGGGGGGGCCAGATACGCAGTATTTT
j_call: TRBJ1-3; v_call: TRBV27; clone_size: few; d_call: NA; cdr3_aa: CASSPYRGSGNTIYF; cdr3_nt: TGTGCCAGCAGTCCATACCGGGGCTCTGGAAACACCATATATTTT
j_call: TRBJ2-7; v_call: TRBV10-3; clone_size: NA; d_call: NA; cdr3_aa: CAISDRGASYEQYF; cdr3_nt: TGTGCCATCAGTGACAGGGGGGCCTCCTACGAGCAGTACTTC
j_call: TRBJ2-7; v_call: TRBV23-1; clone_size: NA; d_call: NA; cdr3_aa: CASSQASVQSYEQYF; cdr3_nt: TGCGCCAGCAGTCAAGCCTCAGTCCAATCCTACGAGCAGTACTTC
j_call: TRBJ2-5; v_call: TRBV25-1; clone_size: NA; d_call: NA; cdr3_aa: CASSEYKGQETQYF; cdr3_nt: TGTGCCAGCAGTGAATACAAGGGCCAAGAGACCCAGTACTTC
j_call: TRBJ2-7; v_call: TRBV9; clone_size: NA; d_call: TRBD2; cdr3_aa: CASSRGGDSEQYF; cdr3_nt: TGTGCCAGCAGCCGGGGAGGGGACTCCGAGCAGTACTTC
j_call: TRBJ1-6; v_call: TRBV3-1/TRBV3-2; clone_size: NA; d_call: NA; cdr3_aa: CASSQDYPAGNSPLHF; cdr3_nt: TGTGCCAGCAGCCAAGATTATCCTGCTGGGAATTCACCCCTCCACTTT
j_call: TRBJ2-7; v_call: TRBV7-9; clone_size: once; d_call: NA; cdr3_aa: CASSLMGGGGAEQYF; cdr3_nt: TGTGCCAGCAGCTTAATGGGAGGAGGGGGCGCCGAGCAGTACTTC
j_call: TRBJ1-3; v_call: TRBV4-3; clone_size: once; d_call: TRBD1; cdr3_aa: CASSQDKGAGASGNTIYF; cdr3_nt: TGCGCCAGCAGCCAAGATAAGGGGGCGGGGGCCTCTGGAAACACCATATATTTT
j_call: TRBJ2-2; v_call: TRBV2; clone_size: NA; d_call: NA; cdr3_aa: CASGDRTNTGELFF; cdr3_nt: TGTGCCAGCGGGGACCGAACGAACACCGGGGAGCTGTTTTTT
j_call: TRBJ1-1; v_call: TRBV5-1; clone_size: NA; d_call: NA; cdr3_aa: CASSFRERNTEAFF; cdr3_nt: TGCGCCAGCAGCTTTCGGGAACGGAACACTGAAGCTTTCTTT
j_call: TRBJ1-5; v_call: TRBV7-9; clone_size: NA; d_call: NA; cdr3_aa: CASSFSAGDQPQHF; cdr3_nt: TGTGCCAGCAGCTTCTCGGCAGGAGATCAGCCCCAGCATTTT
j_call: TRBJ2-3; v_call: TRBV5-1; clone_size: NA; d_call: NA; cdr3_aa: CASTGGQITDTQYF; cdr3_nt: TGCGCCAGCACGGGGGGACAGATCACAGATACGCAGTATTTT
j_call: TRBJ2-7; v_call: TRBV6-5; clone_size: once; d_call: NA; cdr3_aa: CASSYSNRRDYEQYF; cdr3_nt: TGTGCCAGCAGTTACTCGAACAGGAGGGACTACGAGCAGTACTTC
j_call: TRBJ1-4; v_call: TRBV4-3; clone_size: NA; d_call: TRBD1; cdr3_aa: CASSPNSRGREKLFF; cdr3_nt: TGCGCCAGCAGCCCCAACTCCAGGGGGCGAGAAAAACTGTTTTTT
j_call: TRBJ1-2; v_call: TRBV7-8; clone_size: NA; d_call: NA; cdr3_aa: CASSLVPGGNYGYTF; cdr3_nt: TGTGCCAGCAGCTTAGTCCCAGGTGGCAACTATGGCTACACCTTC
j_call: TRBJ2-5; v_call: TRBV7-3; clone_size: once; d_call: TRBD2; cdr3_aa: CASSPSGEETQYF; cdr3_nt: TGTGCCAGCAGCCCGAGCGGGGAAGAGACCCAGTACTTC
j_call: TRBJ2-7; v_call: TRBV5-1; clone_size: NA; d_call: NA; cdr3_aa: CASSADRQLREQYF; cdr3_nt: TGCGCCAGCAGCGCCGACAGGCAGCTTCGGGAGCAGTACTTC
j_call: TRBJ2-1; v_call: TRBV19; clone_size: NA; d_call: NA; cdr3_aa: CASSWGRSSYNEQFF; cdr3_nt: TGTGCCAGTAGTTGGGGCAGGAGCTCCTACAATGAGCAGTTCTTC
j_call: TRBJ2-3; v_call: TRBV5-6; clone_size: NA; d_call: TRBD2; cdr3_aa: CASSLDTSGVLDTQYF; cdr3_nt: TGTGCCAGCAGCTTGGATACTAGCGGGGTCCTAGATACGCAGTATTTT
j_call: TRBJ2-3; v_call: TRBV19; clone_size: NA; d_call: TRBD2; cdr3_aa: CASSTRRLALNSSTDTQYF; cdr3_nt: TGTGCCAGTAGTACCAGAAGACTAGCGTTAAATTCTAGCACAGATACGCAGTATTTT
j_call: TRBJ2-2; v_call: TRBV19; clone_size: once; d_call: NA; cdr3_aa: CASWALRASGVTGELFF; cdr3_nt: TGTGCCAGTTGGGCCTTAAGGGCGTCGGGGGTCACCGGGGAGCTGTTTTTT
j_call: TRBJ2-7; v_call: TRBV4-3; clone_size: NA; d_call: TRBD2; cdr3_aa: CASSQHPGLAASYEQYF; cdr3_nt: TGCGCCAGCAGCCAACACCCCGGACTAGCGGCTTCCTACGAGCAGTACTTC
j_call: TRBJ2-1; v_call: TRBV6-5; clone_size: NA; d_call: NA; cdr3_aa: CATQTEVGNYNEQFF; cdr3_nt: TGTGCCACCCAGACAGAGGTAGGGAACTACAATGAGCAGTTCTTC
j_call: TRBJ2-3; v_call: TRBV12-5; clone_size: NA; d_call: NA; cdr3_aa: CASGSPATDTQYF; cdr3_nt: TGTGCTAGTGGTTCCCCCGCCACAGATACGCAGTATTTT
j_call: TRBJ2-7; v_call: TRBV4-1; clone_size: NA; d_call: TRBD2; cdr3_aa: CASSQGRGGIYEQYF; cdr3_nt: TGCGCCAGCAGCCAAGGTCGCGGGGGGATCTACGAGCAGTACTTC
j_call: TRBJ2-1; v_call: TRBV19; clone_size: NA; d_call: NA; cdr3_aa: CASSFGTLNEQFF; cdr3_nt: TGTGCCAGTAGCTTCGGGACTCTCAATGAGCAGTTCTTC
j_call: TRBJ1-3; v_call: TRBV4-1; clone_size: once; d_call: NA; cdr3_aa: CASSQVGNTIYF; cdr3_nt: TGCGCCAGCAGCCAAGTCGGAAACACCATATATTTT
j_call: TRBJ1-5; v_call: TRBV5-5; clone_size: NA; d_call: NA; cdr3_aa: CASSLENSNQPQHF; cdr3_nt: TGTGCCAGCAGCTTGGAGAACAGCAATCAGCCCCAGCATTTT
j_call: TRBJ1-2; v_call: TRBV29-1; clone_size: NA; d_call: NA; cdr3_aa: CSVEGVRGTGYTF; cdr3_nt: TGCAGCGTTGAAGGGGTCAGGGGTACGGGCTACACCTTC
j_call: TRBJ1-2; v_call: TRBV6-2/TRBV6-3; clone_size: NA; d_call: NA; cdr3_aa: CASSPIPRTANYGYTF; cdr3_nt: TGTGCCAGCAGTCCGATTCCCAGGACGGCGAACTATGGCTACACCTTC
j_call: TRBJ1-2; v_call: TRBV7-2; clone_size: NA; d_call: NA; cdr3_aa: CASSLGGGYTF; cdr3_nt: TGTGCCAGCAGCTTGGGTGGCGGCTACACCTTC
j_call: TRBJ1-1; v_call: TRBV4-1; clone_size: NA; d_call: TRBD1; cdr3_aa: CASSQGQSAFF; cdr3_nt: TGCGCCAGCAGCCAGGGACAGTCGGCTTTCTTT
j_call: TRBJ1-2; v_call: TRBV2; clone_size: NA; d_call: NA; cdr3_aa: CASTGRDTFGNYGYTF; cdr3_nt: TGTGCCAGCACGGGCCGGGACACCTTTGGCAACTATGGCTACACCTTC
j_call: TRBJ2-7; v_call: TRBV21-1; clone_size: NA; d_call: NA; cdr3_aa: CASSPPVGALRSYEQYF; cdr3_nt: TGTGCCAGCAGCCCCCCGGTTGGGGCCCTCCGATCCTACGAGCAGTACTTC
j_call: TRBJ2-7; v_call: TRBV9; clone_size: NA; d_call: NA; cdr3_aa: CASSVAEGWSYEQYF; cdr3_nt: TGTGCCAGCAGCGTAGCCGAGGGGTGGTCCTACGAGCAGTACTTC
j_call: TRBJ2-7; v_call: TRBV6-2/TRBV6-3; clone_size: NA; d_call: NA; cdr3_aa: CASSFDRRTPSYEQYF; cdr3_nt: TGTGCCAGCAGTTTCGATCGGAGGACCCCGTCCTACGAGCAGTACTTC
j_call: TRBJ1-6; v_call: TRBV7-2; clone_size: NA; d_call: NA; cdr3_aa: CASSFKGGSPLHF; cdr3_nt: TGTGCCAGCAGCTTCAAGGGAGGGTCACCCCTCCACTTT
j_call: TRBJ1-5; v_call: TRBV6-6; clone_size: NA; d_call: TRBD1; cdr3_aa: CASSPRTGGIGNQPQHF; cdr3_nt: TGTGCCAGCAGTCCCCGGACAGGGGGTATCGGCAATCAGCCCCAGCATTTT
j_call: TRBJ2-7; v_call: TRBV19; clone_size: once; d_call: NA; cdr3_aa: CASSSPGRSEQYF; cdr3_nt: TGTGCCAGTAGTTCTCCCGGCCGGAGCGAGCAGTACTTC
j_call: TRBJ1-1; v_call: TRBV7-2; clone_size: NA; d_call: NA; cdr3_aa: CASSLAFSLEAFF; cdr3_nt: TGTGCCAGCAGCTTAGCGTTTTCACTAGAAGCTTTCTTT
j_call: TRBJ2-7; v_call: TRBV5-8; clone_size: NA; d_call: TRBD1; cdr3_aa: CASSYTGTGSYEQYF; cdr3_nt: TGTGCCAGCAGCTATACCGGGACAGGGTCCTACGAGCAGTACTTC
j_call: TRBJ2-7; v_call: TRBV5-1; clone_size: NA; d_call: NA; cdr3_aa: CASSYSDRTYEQYF; cdr3_nt: TGCGCCAGCAGCTATAGTGACAGGACCTACGAGCAGTACTTC
j_call: TRBJ2-7; v_call: TRBV6-2/TRBV6-3; clone_size: NA; d_call: TRBD1; cdr3_aa: CASSRTGVAYEQYF; cdr3_nt: TGTGCCAGCAGCCGGACAGGCGTAGCCTACGAGCAGTACTTC